A selection of T cell receptor beta chains follows, all from one sample in a study of shared clonotypes between healthy human individuals. Assay: immunoSEQ multiplex PCR; the TCRdb copy retains only in-frame clones and omits some. The sample lists millions of clones; roughly 95% were seen once. Source material: naive CD8+ T cells sorted from blood. These receptors originate from a man between 18 and 29 years old in good health. CDR3s include the opening cysteine and the closing phenylalanine or tryptophan. Fields, in order: D gene, clone size, J gene, V gene, CDR3 protein, CDR3 DNA. A D gene is named only where the DNA matches it firmly. Only part of the rows carry a size: once, few, many, or a class if the clone is expanded.

D: NA; size: NA; J: TRBJ1-6; V: TRBV27; CDR3: CASSFFAGVDSPLHF; DNA: TGTGCCAGCAGTTTCTTTGCAGGGGTTGATTCACCCCTCCACTTT
D: NA; size: NA; J: TRBJ1-6; V: TRBV4-1; CDR3: CASSPRGDSPLHF; DNA: TGCGCCAGCAGCCCGCGAGGGGACTCACCCCTCCACTTT
D: NA; size: NA; J: TRBJ1-3; V: TRBV13; CDR3: CASSLRGTGGNTIYF; DNA: TGTGCCAGCAGCTTACGGGGCACGGGTGGAAACACCATATATTTT
D: TRBD2; size: NA; J: TRBJ2-1; V: TRBV29-1; CDR3: CSVEDRSGGASIPDEQFF; DNA: TGCAGCGTTGAAGATCGTAGCGGGGGGGCCTCCATACCGGATGAGCAGTTCTTC
D: TRBD2; size: NA; J: TRBJ2-1; V: TRBV2; CDR3: CATKLAAYNEQFF; DNA: TGTGCCACCAAACTAGCGGCTTACAATGAGCAGTTCTTC
D: NA; size: NA; J: TRBJ2-7; V: TRBV5-1; CDR3: CASSLQQTAEQYF; DNA: TGCGCCAGCAGCCTACAGCAGACGGCCGAGCAGTACTTC
D: NA; size: NA; J: TRBJ2-1; V: TRBV12-5; CDR3: CASGFEGGRENEQFF; DNA: TGTGCTAGTGGTTTTGAAGGGGGGCGAGAGAATGAGCAGTTCTTC
D: NA; size: NA; J: TRBJ1-5; V: TRBV5-1; CDR3: CASSLAPDGGPQHF; DNA: TGCGCCAGCAGCTTGGCCCCGGACGGGGGGCCCCAGCATTTT
D: NA; size: once; J: TRBJ1-2; V: TRBV5-8; CDR3: CASSNADSKYYGYTF; DNA: TGTGCCAGCAGCAATGCGGACAGCAAGTACTATGGCTACACCTTC
D: TRBD1; size: NA; J: TRBJ1-1; V: TRBV19; CDR3: CASSAGGASVWEAFF; DNA: TGTGCCAGTAGTGCAGGGGGCGCTTCCGTGTGGGAAGCTTTCTTT
D: TRBD1; size: NA; J: TRBJ2-7; V: TRBV4-1; CDR3: CASSQRQGYEQYF; DNA: TGCGCCAGCAGCCAACGACAGGGGTACGAGCAGTACTTC
D: TRBD1; size: NA; J: TRBJ2-7; V: TRBV27; CDR3: CASSSPGQLNSYEQYF; DNA: TGTGCCAGCAGTTCACCGGGACAGCTTAATTCCTACGAGCAGTACTTC
D: TRBD1; size: NA; J: TRBJ2-7; V: TRBV27; CDR3: CASTLTGTGINEQYF; DNA: TGTGCCAGCACCCTTACCGGGACAGGGATCAACGAGCAGTACTTC
D: NA; size: NA; J: TRBJ2-3; V: TRBV29-1; CDR3: CSGAGHGADTQYF; DNA: TGCAGCGGAGCCGGCCATGGCGCAGATACGCAGTATTTT
D: NA; size: NA; J: TRBJ2-7; V: TRBV5-1; CDR3: CASSLRIGQVYEQYF; DNA: TGCGCCAGCAGCCTACGAATAGGACAAGTCTACGAGCAGTACTTC
D: TRBD1; size: NA; J: TRBJ1-2; V: TRBV11-2; CDR3: CASSAQGQGELYGYTF; DNA: TGTGCCAGCAGCGCCCAAGGACAGGGAGAACTCTATGGCTACACCTTC
D: NA; size: once; J: TRBJ2-5; V: TRBV7-9; CDR3: CASSLVGGQETQYF; DNA: TGTGCCAGCAGCTTAGTTGGGGGTCAAGAGACCCAGTACTTC
D: NA; size: NA; J: TRBJ2-1; V: TRBV4-3; CDR3: CASSQDGLYNEQFF; DNA: TGCGCCAGCAGCCAGGACGGTCTTTACAATGAGCAGTTCTTC
D: NA; size: NA; J: TRBJ1-5; V: TRBV7-9; CDR3: CASSDGASNQPQHF; DNA: TGTGCCAGCAGCGACGGTGCAAGCAATCAGCCCCAGCATTTT